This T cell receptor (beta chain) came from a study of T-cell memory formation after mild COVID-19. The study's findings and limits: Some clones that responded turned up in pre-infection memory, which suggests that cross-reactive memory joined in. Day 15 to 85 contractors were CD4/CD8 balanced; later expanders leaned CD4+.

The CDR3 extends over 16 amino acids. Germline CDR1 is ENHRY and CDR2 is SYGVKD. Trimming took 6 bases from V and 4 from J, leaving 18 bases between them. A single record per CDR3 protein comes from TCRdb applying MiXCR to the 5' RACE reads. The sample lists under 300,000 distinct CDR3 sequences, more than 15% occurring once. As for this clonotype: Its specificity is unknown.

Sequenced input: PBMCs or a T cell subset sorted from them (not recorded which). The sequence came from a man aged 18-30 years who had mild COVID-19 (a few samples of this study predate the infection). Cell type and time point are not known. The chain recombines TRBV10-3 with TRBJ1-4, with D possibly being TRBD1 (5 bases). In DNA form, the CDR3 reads TGTGCCATCAGCCGGGACCCTGACGGAGATAATGAAAAACTGTTTTTT. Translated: CAISRDPDGDNEKLFF.